This T cell receptor beta chain came from a study of cytomegalovirus exposure and HLA in healthy donors. At the level of the study: There were 90 million to 140 million unique TCR beta sequences, drawn from about 179 million T cells, in an earlier analysis. Whole-study results and caveats: Altogether, more than 150 TCR beta chains were recorded as cytomegalovirus-associated.

Researchers ran the PCR with 60 Vbeta and 13 Jbeta primers. Sequencing used immunoSEQ multiplex PCR; TCRdb keeps in-frame clones, though not all of them. The sample consists of 100,000 to 150,000 clones, 76% of them appearing once. Germline CDR1 MGHDK, CDR2 SYGVNS. Deletions cut 5 bases from V and 4 bases from J, with 11 bases between. CDR3 length: 13 residues. Note on this clone: Its antigen is not identified.

The chain combines TRBV25-1 with TRBJ1-1; no reliable D call. The sample taken for sequencing was PBMCs. The sequence derives from a female donor in good health and CMV-seropositive. This CDR3 reads CASSPTRGTEAFF. The CDR3 bases are TGTGCCAGCAGTCCCACACGGGGCACTGAAGCTTTCTTT. Full variable domain (remainder filled in from reference TRBV25-1 and TRBJ1-1): EADIYQTPRYLVIGTGKKITLECSQTMGHDKMYWYQQDPGMELHLIHYSYGVNSTEKGDLSSESTVSRIRTEHFPLTLESARPSHTSQYLCASSPTRGTEAFFGQGTRLTVV.